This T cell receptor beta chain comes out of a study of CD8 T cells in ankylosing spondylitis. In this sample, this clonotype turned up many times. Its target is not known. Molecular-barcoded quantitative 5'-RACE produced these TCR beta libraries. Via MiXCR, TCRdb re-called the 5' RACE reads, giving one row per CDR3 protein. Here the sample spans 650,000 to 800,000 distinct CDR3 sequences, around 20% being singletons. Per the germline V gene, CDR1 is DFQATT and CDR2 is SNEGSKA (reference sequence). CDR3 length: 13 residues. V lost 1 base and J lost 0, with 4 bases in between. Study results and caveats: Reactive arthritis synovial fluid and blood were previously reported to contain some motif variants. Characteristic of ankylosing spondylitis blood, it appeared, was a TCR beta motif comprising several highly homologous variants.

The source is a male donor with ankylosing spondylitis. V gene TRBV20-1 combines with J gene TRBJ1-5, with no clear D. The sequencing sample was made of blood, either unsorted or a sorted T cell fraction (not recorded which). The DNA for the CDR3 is TGCAGTGCTAGAGGGGATAGCAATCAGCCCCAGCATTTT. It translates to CSARGDSNQPQHF.